The T cell receptor (beta chain) under discussion was sequenced for a study of shared clonotypes between healthy human individuals. Turning to this clone: This specimen includes other DNA sequences encoding the same CDR3.

The CDR3 totals 14 residues. Germline CDR1 is SGHRS and CDR2 is YFSETQ. The V end was cut by 5 bases, the J end by 3 bases, with 13 bases between. Sequenced by immunoSEQ multiplex PCR; TCRdb stores in-frame clones only, minus some. The table includes approximately 2.1 million clones, more than 85% detected once. Sequenced sample: naive CD4+ T cells from PBMCs. Noted subset: CD45RA+ positively selected. The genes are TRBV5-1 and TRBJ2-3; D could derive from TRBD1 or TRBD2 (5 bases each). The clonotype originates from a man aged 18-30 years in good health. Some clones in this sample may be carry-over from other donors' samples. CDR3 in amino acids: CASSGQGGTDTQYF. Here the CDR3 DNA reads TGCGCCAGCAGTGGGCAGGGCGGGACAGATACGCAGTATTTT.